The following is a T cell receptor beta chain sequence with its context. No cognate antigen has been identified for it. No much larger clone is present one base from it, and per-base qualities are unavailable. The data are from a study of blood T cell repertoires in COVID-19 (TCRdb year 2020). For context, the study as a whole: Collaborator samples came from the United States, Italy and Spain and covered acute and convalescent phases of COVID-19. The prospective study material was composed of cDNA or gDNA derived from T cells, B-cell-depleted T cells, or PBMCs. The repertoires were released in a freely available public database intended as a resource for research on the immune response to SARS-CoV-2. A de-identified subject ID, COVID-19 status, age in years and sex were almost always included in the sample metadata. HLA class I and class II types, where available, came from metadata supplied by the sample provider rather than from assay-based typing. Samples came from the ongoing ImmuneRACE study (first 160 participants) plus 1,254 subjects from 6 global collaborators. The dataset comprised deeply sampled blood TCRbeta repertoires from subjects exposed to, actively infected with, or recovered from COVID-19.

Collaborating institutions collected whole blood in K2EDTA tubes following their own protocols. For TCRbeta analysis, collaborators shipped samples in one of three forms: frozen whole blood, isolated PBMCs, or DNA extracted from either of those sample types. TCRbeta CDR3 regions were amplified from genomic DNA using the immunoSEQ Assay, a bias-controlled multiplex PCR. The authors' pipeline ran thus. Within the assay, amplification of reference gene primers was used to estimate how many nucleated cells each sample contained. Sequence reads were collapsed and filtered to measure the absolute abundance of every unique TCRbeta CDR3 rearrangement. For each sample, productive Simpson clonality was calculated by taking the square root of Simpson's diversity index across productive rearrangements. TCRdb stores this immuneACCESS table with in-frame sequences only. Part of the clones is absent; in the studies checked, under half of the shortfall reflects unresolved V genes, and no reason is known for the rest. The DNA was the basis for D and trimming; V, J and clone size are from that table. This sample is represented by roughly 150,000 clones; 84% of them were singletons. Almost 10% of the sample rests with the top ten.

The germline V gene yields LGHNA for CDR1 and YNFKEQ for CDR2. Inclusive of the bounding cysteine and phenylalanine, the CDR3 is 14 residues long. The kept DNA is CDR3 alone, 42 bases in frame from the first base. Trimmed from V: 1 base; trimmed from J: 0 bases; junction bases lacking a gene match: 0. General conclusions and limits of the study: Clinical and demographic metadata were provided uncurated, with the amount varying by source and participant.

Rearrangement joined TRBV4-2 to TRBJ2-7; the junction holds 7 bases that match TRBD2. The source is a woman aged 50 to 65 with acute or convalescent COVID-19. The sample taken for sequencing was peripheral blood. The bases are TGTGCCAGCAGCCAAGGCGGGGGCTCCTACGAGCAGTACTTC. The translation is CASSQGGGSYEQYF.